The 13 T cell receptor beta chains reported below all come from one sample, sequenced in a study of CD8+ T cells in alopecia areata. cDNA serving as the sequencing template came from extracted, reverse transcribed RNA. Method: immunoSEQ multiplex PCR; TCRdb's copy keeps in-frame clones and lacks some. Counted here are 90,000 to 130,000 clones, approximately 50% occurring once; the ten biggest clones make up roughly 25%. The sample comprised NKG2D-low CD8+ T cells sorted from blood. The source is a human donor with alopecia areata.

The sample holds a few counts of this clone. CDR3 nucleotides: TGTGCCAGCAATCAGCGGACCACTGAAGCTTTCTTT. Its protein product is CASNQRTTEAFF. The chain links TRBV6-1 to TRBJ1-1; D gene uncertain. V was cut by 7 bases and J by 4 bases, with 10 bases left in between. The germline gives CDR1 MNHNS, CDR2 SASEGT. This CDR3 has 12 residues.

This clone has more than one count but fewer than ten. V is TRBV27 and J is TRBJ2-7; tentative D call: TRBD2 (6 bases). The CDR3 has 13 amino acids. Germline-derived CDR1 and CDR2 are MNHEY and SMNVEV (reference sequence). V was pared by 3 bases and J by 5 bases, with 11 bases between. This CDR3 reads CASSFGGGNEQYF. The DNA of the CDR3 is TGTGCCAGCAGTTTCGGTGGGGGGAACGAGCAGTACTTC.

Comment on this clone: The same CDR3 is also encoded by other DNA sequences in this sample. The V and J genes are TRBV7-9 and TRBJ2-1; D possibly corresponds to TRBD1 (6 bases). This CDR3 is 9 amino acids long. CDR1 is SEHNR, CDR2 FQNEAQ, per germline (reference sequence). Trimming left V 8 bases short and J 10 bases short, with 6 bases between. In DNA, the CDR3 is TGTGCCAGCGGGACAGAGCAGTTCTTC. Encoded protein: CASGTEQFF.

The chain carries TRBV13 and TRBJ2-1; 8 nucleotides align to TRBD1. J lost 7 bases, V lost 5 bases, and 19 bases had no gene match. The CDR3 runs 18 residues. CDR1 PRHDT and CDR2 FYEKMQ come from the germline V gene (reference sequence). The CDR3 bases are TGTGCCAGCAGCAGCCCCGCCGCCTCGGGACAGGCCTTTAATGAGCAGTTCTTC. Amino acid sequence: CASSSPAASGQAFNEQFF. Full variable domain (missing parts from reference TRBV13 and TRBJ2-1): AAGVIQSPRHLIKEKRETATLKCYPIPRHDTVYWYQQGPGQDPQFLISFYEKMQSDKGSIPDRFSAQQFSDYHSELNMSSLELGDSALYFCASSSPAASGQAFNEQFFGPGTRLTVL.

The rearrangement links TRBV29-1 to TRBJ1-2; no clear D gene. Germline V gives CDR1 SQVTM, CDR2 ANQGSEA. This CDR3 is built from 14 residues. Trimming removed 6 bases at V and 2 bases at J, with 16 bases between. The CDR3 here is CSVEYSSGNYGYTF. DNA for the CDR3: TGCAGCGTCGAATATTCCAGCGGGAACTATGGCTACACCTTC. The complete variable domain, with remaining parts taken from reference TRBV29-1 and TRBJ1-2, reads SAVISQKPSRDICQRGTSLTIQCQVDSQVTMMFWYRQQPGQSLTLIATANQGSEATYESGFVIDKFPISRPNLTFSTLTVSNMSPEDSSIYLCSVEYSSGNYGYTFGSGTRLTVV.

This rearrangement joins TRBV19 to TRBJ1-2; D ambiguous. This CDR3 is built from 14 residues. Trimming stripped 7 bases from V and 2 bases from J, with 14 bases between. The germline V gene has CDR1 LNHDA and CDR2 SQIVND (reference sequence). For the CDR3, the DNA is TGTGCCAGTATCCCCATGCCTGGGAACTATGGCTACACCTTC. As protein: CASIPMPGNYGYTF.

The gene calls are TRBV27 and TRBJ1-1; TRBD1 aligns across 8 bases. The V and J ends lost 10 bases and 11 bases, in that order; junction bases with no gene match: 15. Germline assignment: CDR1 MNHEY and CDR2 SMNVEV (reference sequence). There are 13 residues in the CDR3. The CDR3 loop is CATRYSPGQEAFF. CDR3 bases: TGTGCCACCCGCTACTCACCGGGACAGGAGGCTTTCTTT.

This clone was counted once. CDR3: CASSSVEKYEQYF. In nucleotides, the CDR3 is TGCGCCAGCAGTTCGGTTGAAAAATACGAGCAGTACTTC. The chain combines TRBV5-1 with TRBJ2-7, with D uncertain. Germline V lookup: CDR1 SGHRS, CDR2 YFSETQ. The CDR3 sequence is 13 residues long. The V gene lost 5 bases and the J gene lost 4 bases, with 13 bases spanning the gap. Looking up the rest from reference TRBV5-1 and TRBJ2-7 gives the full variable domain: KAGVTQTPRYLIKTRGQQVTLSCSPISGHRSVSWYQQTPGQGLQFLFEYFSETQRNKGNFPGRFSGRQFSNSRSEMNVSTLELGDSALYLCASSSVEKYEQYFGPGTRLTVT.

Comment on this clone: Other DNA variants within this sample encode the same CDR3. V is TRBV6-5 and J is TRBJ2-1; D may correspond to TRBD1 or TRBD2 (5 bases each). CDR1 MNHEY and CDR2 SVGAGI come from the germline V gene. CDR3 length: 15 amino acids. V was cut by 2 bases and J by 0 bases, with 8 bases left in between. The CDR3 is CASSYGGSSYNEQFF. The CDR3 bases are TGTGCCAGCAGTTACGGGGGAAGCTCCTACAATGAGCAGTTCTTC.

This clone turned up a few times. The genes are TRBV29-1 and TRBJ2-7; D is possibly TRBD2 (5 bases). V was pared by 7 bases and J by 5 bases, with 21 bases between. Germline CDR1 is SQVTM and CDR2 is ANQGSEA. The CDR3 extends over 14 amino acids. The CDR3 reads CSAKSKSGFHEQYF. CDR3 DNA: TGCAGCGCAAAAAGTAAAAGCGGATTTCACGAGCAGTACTTC.

J is TRBJ2-1 and V is TRBV5-1; 9 nucleotides line up with TRBD2. Germline CDR1 reads SGHRS; CDR2 reads YFSETQ. There are 14 residues in the CDR3. V gave up 0 bases and J gave up 8 bases; unmatched junction bases: 3. The CDR3 DNA reads TGCGCCAGCAGCTTGGAGGTAGCGGGGGATGAGCAGTTCTTC. Encoded protein: CASSLEVAGDEQFF. Full variable domain (missing parts from reference TRBV5-1 and TRBJ2-1): KAGVTQTPRYLIKTRGQQVTLSCSPISGHRSVSWYQQTPGQGLQFLFEYFSETQRNKGNFPGRFSGRQFSNSRSEMNVSTLELGDSALYLCASSLEVAGDEQFFGPGTRLTVL.

V usage is TRBV2 and J usage is TRBJ2-1; tentatively, D is TRBD1 (6 bases). The CDR3 spans 15 residues. V was trimmed by 0 bases and J by 5 bases, leaving 11 bases between them. Germline values: CDR1 SNHLY, CDR2 FYNNEI. The CDR3, as DNA: TGTGCCAGCAGTGAAGCAGGACAGCAGAACAATGAGCAGTTCTTC. Amino acid sequence: CASSEAGQQNNEQFF.

V is TRBV7-8 and J is TRBJ2-7, with 9 bases matching TRBD1. Germline trimming cut 5 bases from V and 3 bases from J; bases unmatched to any gene: 5. The CDR3 runs to 14 residues. Germline-derived CDR1 and CDR2 are SGHVS and FQNEAQ. DNA of the CDR3: TGTGCCAGCAGCGAAGACAGGGGGTTCTACGAGCAGTACTTC. Residues: CASSEDRGFYEQYF.